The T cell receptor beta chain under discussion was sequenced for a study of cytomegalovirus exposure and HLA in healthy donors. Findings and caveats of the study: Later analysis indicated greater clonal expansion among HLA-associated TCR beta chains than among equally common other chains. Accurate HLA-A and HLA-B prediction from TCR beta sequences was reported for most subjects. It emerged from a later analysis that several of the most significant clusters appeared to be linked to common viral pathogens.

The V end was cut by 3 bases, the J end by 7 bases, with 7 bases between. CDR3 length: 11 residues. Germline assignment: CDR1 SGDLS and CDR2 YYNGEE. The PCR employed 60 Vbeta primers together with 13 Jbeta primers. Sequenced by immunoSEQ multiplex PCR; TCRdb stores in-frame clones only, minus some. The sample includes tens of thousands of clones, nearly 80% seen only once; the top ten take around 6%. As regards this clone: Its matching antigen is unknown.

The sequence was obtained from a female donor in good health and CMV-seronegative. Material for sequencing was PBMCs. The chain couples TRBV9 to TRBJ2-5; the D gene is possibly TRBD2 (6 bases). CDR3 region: CASSEEGTQYF. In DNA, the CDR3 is TGTGCCAGCAGCGAGGAGGGGACCCAGTACTTC.